A single T cell receptor beta chain is shown here with its context. No antigen is known for it. The sample holds no much larger clone one base away, and base qualities are not on file. Donors were 39 systemically healthy Caucasian individuals from Russia aged roughly 6 to 100 years. Around 9.7 milliliters of peripheral blood were collected from each donor into EDTA-treated Vacutainer tubes. Ficoll-Paque density-gradient centrifugation was used to isolate PBMCs, with at least 7 million per sample. Total RNA was extracted from PBMCs with Trizol reagent, with at least 6 micrograms obtained per sample. Naive CD45RAhigh/CD27high T cell percentages were measured by flow cytometry on a PBMC aliquot from every donor. From the cysteine up to the phenylalanine, the CDR3 has a length of 14 residues. Just the 42-base CDR3 DNA is kept, in frame starting at base 1. Looking up the germline V gene yields CDR1 MNHNS and CDR2 SASEGT. Trimming takes 0 bases from V and 5 bases from J, and the germline ends sit 10 bases apart.

This record comes from a study of blood T cells in healthy people across ages (dated by TCRdb to the mid-2010s). Regarding the study in general: Template switching captured roughly one uniquely barcoded TCR beta cDNA molecule per two T cells in model experiments. The study measured age-related changes in TCR beta repertoire diversity using deep sequencing normalized with unique cDNA molecular identifiers. The donors were split into four age groups: young (average 16 years), middle-aged (about 40), aged (roughly 65) and long-lived (over 75). Donors of different ages were randomly distributed across sequencing lanes to avoid experimental bias. Two additional independent replicas of 1 million unique cDNA reads from the same blood draw were analyzed for two donors (one aged 18 to 29 and one aged 80 or older). Beyond this particular receptor, the publication reports: Conclusive comparison of naive and antigen-experienced compartments was prevented by the profiling of bulk unsorted PBMCs. The CMV infection status of donors was not known, potentially confounding age-related changes in expanded clonotypes. Observed TCR beta diversity per million T cells fell roughly linearly with age, and a significant reduction was already apparent by age about 43. The percentage of naive T cells measured by flow cytometry correlated strongly with observed TCR beta diversity. Estimates of total diversity based on one million sequenced T cells were considered lower bounds and underestimates. The long-lived group showed more naive CD4+ T cells, fewer expanded clones and increased TCR diversity than the aged group, suggesting age selection.

Library generation was performed with 5' RACE. These reads were obtained on an Illumina HiSeq 2500. A second roughly 6 to 11 cycle PCR used a sample-barcoded 5' primer and a J-beta primer mix. A unique molecular identifier was introduced onto each TCR beta cDNA molecule by a template-switch 5' adaptor carrying 12 random nucleotides. Each sample yielded at least 3 million CDR3-containing paired-end reads. All of the RNA was converted into first-strand cDNA using the Mint cDNA synthesis kit, with a TRBC-specific oligonucleotide serving as the primer. All cDNA was treated with uracil-DNA glycosylase and then went through a first 18-cycle PCR with the universal primers M1SS and BC2_uni_R. In the authors' own workflow: Each sample was normalized by randomly selecting 1 million high-quality reads, each carrying a distinct molecular identifier. Instead of being binned into consensus sequences, reads with shared molecular identifiers were discarded. MiTCR, run with a Q25 quality threshold and the strictest error-elimination algorithm, handled CDR3 identification, clonotype clustering and error correction. A nonparametric unseen species model with Euler transformation was used to estimate lower-bound total TCR beta diversity. TCRdb cleaned the public reads at Q25 with fastp, built clones with MiXCR and kept in-frame beta chains. Entries are consolidated by CDR3 protein sequence, retaining the most common genes and DNA. The V and J calls were determined by TCRdb, not by the authors. The sample table contains 780,000 or so distinct CDR3 sequences; only one count was recorded for roughly three fifths of them. About 26% of the sample is in the top ten clones.

This sequence uses TRBV6-1 and TRBJ2-5; the D gene is perhaps TRBD2, from 6 matching bases. Sequencing was carried out using blood. The receptor's source is a man aged 40-50 years in good health. The DNA is TGTGCCAGCAGTGAAGCAGGCGGGATTGAGACCCAGTACTTC. It translates as CASSEAGGIETQYF.